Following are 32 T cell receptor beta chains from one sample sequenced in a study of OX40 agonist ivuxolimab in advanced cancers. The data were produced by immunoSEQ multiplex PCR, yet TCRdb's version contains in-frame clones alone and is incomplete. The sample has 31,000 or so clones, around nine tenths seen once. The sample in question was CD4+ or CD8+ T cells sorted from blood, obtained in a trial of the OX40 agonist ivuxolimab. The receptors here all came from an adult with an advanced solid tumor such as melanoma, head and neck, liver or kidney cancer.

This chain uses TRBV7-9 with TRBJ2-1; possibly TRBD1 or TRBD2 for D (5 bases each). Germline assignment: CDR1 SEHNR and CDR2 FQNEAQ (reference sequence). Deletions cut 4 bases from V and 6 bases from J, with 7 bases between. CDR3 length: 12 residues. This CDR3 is CASSWDPNEQFF. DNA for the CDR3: TGTGCCAGCAGCTGGGACCCCAATGAGCAGTTCTTC. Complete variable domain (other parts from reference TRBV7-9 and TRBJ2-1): DTGVSQNPRHKITKRGQNVTFRCDPISEHNRLYWYRQTLGQGPEFLTYFQNEAQLEKSRLLSDRFSAERPKGSFSTLEIQRTEQGDSAMYLCASSWDPNEQFFGPGTRLTVL.

For the CDR3, the DNA is TGTGCCAGCAGTTATGGGGGCGAGCAGTACTTC. This encodes CASSYGGEQYF. This rearrangement joins TRBV6-5 to TRBJ2-7; either TRBD1 or TRBD2 may supply D (5 bases each). V was pared by 3 bases and J by 6 bases, with 6 bases between. Germline CDR1 is MNHEY and CDR2 is SVGAGI. The CDR3 is 11 residues long.

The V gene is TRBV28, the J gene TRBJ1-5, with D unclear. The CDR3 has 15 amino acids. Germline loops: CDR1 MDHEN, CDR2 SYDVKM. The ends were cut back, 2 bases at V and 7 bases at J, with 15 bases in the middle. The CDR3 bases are TGTGCCAGCAGTTTACACGACGTCTATCTCCAGCCCCAGCATTTT. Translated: CASSLHDVYLQPQHF.

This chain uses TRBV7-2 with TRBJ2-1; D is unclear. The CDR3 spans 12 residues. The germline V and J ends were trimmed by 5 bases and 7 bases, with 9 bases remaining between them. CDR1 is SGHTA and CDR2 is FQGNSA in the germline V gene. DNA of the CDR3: TGTGCCAGCAGCACCACCCCGAATGAGCAGTTCTTC. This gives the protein CASSTTPNEQFF.

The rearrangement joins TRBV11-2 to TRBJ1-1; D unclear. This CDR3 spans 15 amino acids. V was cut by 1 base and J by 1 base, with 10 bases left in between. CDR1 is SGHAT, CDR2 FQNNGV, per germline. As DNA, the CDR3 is TGTGCCAGCAGCTTAGTAAACTATGGGAACACTGAAGCTTTCTTT. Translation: CASSLVNYGNTEAFF.

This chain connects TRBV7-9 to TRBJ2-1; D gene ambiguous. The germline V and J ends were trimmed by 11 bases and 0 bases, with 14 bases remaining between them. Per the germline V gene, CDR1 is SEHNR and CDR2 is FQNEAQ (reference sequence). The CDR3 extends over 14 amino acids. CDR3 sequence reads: CAGLFTSSYNEQFF. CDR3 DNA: TGTGCCGGCCTTTTTACCAGCTCCTACAATGAGCAGTTCTTC.

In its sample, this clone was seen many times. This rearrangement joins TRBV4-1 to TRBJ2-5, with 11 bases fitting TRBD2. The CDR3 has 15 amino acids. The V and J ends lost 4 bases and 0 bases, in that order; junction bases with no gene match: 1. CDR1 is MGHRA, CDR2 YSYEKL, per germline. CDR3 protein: CASSPSGGYQETQYF. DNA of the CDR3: TGCGCCAGCAGCCCTAGCGGGGGGTACCAAGAGACCCAGTACTTC.

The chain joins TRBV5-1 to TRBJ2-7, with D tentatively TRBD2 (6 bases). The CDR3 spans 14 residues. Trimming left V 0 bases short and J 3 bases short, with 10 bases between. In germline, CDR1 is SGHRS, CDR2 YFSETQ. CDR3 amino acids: CASSLAGGNYEQYF. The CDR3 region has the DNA TGCGCCAGCAGCTTGGCTGGAGGGAACTACGAGCAGTACTTC. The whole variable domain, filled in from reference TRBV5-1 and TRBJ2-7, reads KAGVTQTPRYLIKTRGQQVTLSCSPISGHRSVSWYQQTPGQGLQFLFEYFSETQRNKGNFPGRFSGRQFSNSRSEMNVSTLELGDSALYLCASSLAGGNYEQYFGPGTRLTVT.

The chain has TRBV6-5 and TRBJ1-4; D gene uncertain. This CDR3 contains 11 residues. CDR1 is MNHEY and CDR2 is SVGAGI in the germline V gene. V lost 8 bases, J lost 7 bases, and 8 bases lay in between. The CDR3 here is CASRGGEKLFF. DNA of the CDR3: TGTGCCAGCCGGGGAGGTGAAAAACTGTTTTTT.

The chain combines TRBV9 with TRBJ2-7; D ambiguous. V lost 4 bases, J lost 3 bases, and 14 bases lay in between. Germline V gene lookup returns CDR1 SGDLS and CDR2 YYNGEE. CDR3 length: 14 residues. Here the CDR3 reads CASSPRAGYYEQYF. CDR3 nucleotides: TGTGCCAGCAGCCCACGGGCCGGATACTACGAGCAGTACTTC.

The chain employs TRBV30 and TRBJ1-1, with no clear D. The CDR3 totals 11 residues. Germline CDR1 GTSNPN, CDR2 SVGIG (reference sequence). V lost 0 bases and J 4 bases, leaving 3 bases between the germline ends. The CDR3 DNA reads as TGTGCCTGGAGTGTGGTCACTGAAGCTTTCTTT. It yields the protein CAWSVVTEAFF.

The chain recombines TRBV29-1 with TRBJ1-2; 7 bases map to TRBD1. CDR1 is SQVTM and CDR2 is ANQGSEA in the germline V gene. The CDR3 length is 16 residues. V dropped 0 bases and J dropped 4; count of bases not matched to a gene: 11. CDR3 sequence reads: CSVEDLSGQRSYGYTF. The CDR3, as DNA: TGCAGCGTTGAAGATCTTTCGGGACAGAGGAGCTATGGCTACACCTTC. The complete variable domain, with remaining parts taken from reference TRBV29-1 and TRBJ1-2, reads SAVISQKPSRDICQRGTSLTIQCQVDSQVTMMFWYRQQPGQSLTLIATANQGSEATYESGFVIDKFPISRPNLTFSTLTVSNMSPEDSSIYLCSVEDLSGQRSYGYTFGSGTRLTVV.

The CDR3 reads CASSQEPGGSETQYF. DNA for the CDR3: TGCGCCAGCAGCCAAGAGCCAGGGGGCTCAGAGACCCAGTACTTC. The chain combines TRBV4-1 with TRBJ2-5, with 8 positions matching TRBD1. After removal of 0 bases from V and 4 bases from J, the junction contained 4 bases not matched to a gene. This CDR3 contains 15 residues. The germline V gene has CDR1 MGHRA and CDR2 YSYEKL.

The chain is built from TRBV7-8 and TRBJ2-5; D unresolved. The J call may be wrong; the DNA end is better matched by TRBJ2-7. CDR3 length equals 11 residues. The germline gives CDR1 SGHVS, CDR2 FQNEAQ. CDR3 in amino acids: CASSRDYEQYF. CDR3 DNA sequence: TGTGCCAGCAGCCGCGACTACGAGCAGTACTTC.

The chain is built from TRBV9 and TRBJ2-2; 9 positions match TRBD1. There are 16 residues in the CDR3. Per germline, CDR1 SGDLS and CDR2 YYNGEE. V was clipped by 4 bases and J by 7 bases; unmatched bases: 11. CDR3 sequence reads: CASSPPGQGIGGELFF. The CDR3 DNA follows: TGTGCCAGCAGCCCCCCGGGACAGGGAATAGGCGGGGAGCTGTTTTTT.

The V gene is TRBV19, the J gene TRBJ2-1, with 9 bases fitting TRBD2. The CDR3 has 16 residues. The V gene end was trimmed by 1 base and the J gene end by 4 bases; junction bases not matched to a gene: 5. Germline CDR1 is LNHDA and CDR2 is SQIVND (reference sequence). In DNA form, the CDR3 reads TGTGCCAGTAGTATAGGACGTCTAGCGGGATACAATGAGCAGTTCTTC. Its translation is CASSIGRLAGYNEQFF.

CDR3 region: CASSGREAGEYEQYF. CDR3 DNA sequence: TGTGCCAGCAGCGGCCGGGAGGCGGGAGAATACGAGCAGTACTTC. The rearrangement joins TRBV9 to TRBJ2-7, with 7 nucleotides matching TRBD2. This CDR3 has 15 residues. J lost 4 bases, V lost 3 bases, and 10 bases had no gene match. Germline values: CDR1 SGDLS, CDR2 YYNGEE.

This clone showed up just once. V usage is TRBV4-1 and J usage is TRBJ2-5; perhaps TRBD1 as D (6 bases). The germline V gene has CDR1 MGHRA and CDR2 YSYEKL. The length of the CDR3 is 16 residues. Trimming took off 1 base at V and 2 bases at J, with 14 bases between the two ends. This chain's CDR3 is CASSQVSGTQQETQYF. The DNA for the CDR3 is TGCGCCAGCAGCCAAGTGTCCGGGACACAACAAGAGACCCAGTACTTC.

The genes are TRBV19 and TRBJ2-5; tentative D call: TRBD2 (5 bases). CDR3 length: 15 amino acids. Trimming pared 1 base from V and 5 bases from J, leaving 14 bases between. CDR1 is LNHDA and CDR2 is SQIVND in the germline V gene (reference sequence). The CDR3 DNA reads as TGTGCCAGTAGTATAGGACCACTAGTAGCGGAGACCCAGTACTTC. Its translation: CASSIGPLVAETQYF.

The chain's CDR3 is CASSLGARWETQYF. In DNA, the CDR3 is TGTGCCAGCAGCTTAGGAGCTAGATGGGAGACCCAGTACTTC. V is TRBV11-2 and J is TRBJ2-5; D is undetermined. Trimming took 1 base from V and 5 from J, leaving 11 bases between them. The germline V gene has CDR1 SGHAT and CDR2 FQNNGV. CDR3 size: 14 residues.

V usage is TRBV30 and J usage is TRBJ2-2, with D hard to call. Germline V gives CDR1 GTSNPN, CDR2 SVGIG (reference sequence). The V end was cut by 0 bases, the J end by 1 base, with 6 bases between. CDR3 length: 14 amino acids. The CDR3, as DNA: TGTGCCTGGAGTGTATTTATGAACACCGGGGAGCTGTTTTTT. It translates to CAWSVFMNTGELFF.

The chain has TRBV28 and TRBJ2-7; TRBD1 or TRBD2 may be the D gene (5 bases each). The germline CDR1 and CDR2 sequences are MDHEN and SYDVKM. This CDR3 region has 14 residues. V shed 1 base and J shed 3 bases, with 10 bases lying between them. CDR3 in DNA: TGTGCCAGCAGTTTATTGGGAGACAGCTACGAGCAGTACTTC. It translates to CASSLLGDSYEQYF.

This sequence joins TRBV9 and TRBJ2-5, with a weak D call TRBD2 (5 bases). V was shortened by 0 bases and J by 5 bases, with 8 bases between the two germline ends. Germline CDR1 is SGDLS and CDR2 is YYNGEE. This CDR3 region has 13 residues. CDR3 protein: CASSVEGVETQYF. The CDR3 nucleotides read TGTGCCAGCAGCGTAGAGGGAGTTGAGACCCAGTACTTC.

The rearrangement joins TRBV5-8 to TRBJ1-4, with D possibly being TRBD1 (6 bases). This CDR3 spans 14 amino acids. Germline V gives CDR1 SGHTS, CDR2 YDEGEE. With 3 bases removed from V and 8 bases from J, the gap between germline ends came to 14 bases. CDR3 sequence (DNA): TGTGCCAGCAGCTCCGACAGGTCACGGGAAAAACTGTTTTTT. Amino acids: CASSSDRSREKLFF. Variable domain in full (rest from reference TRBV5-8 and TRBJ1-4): EAGVTQSPTHLIKTRGQQATLRCSPISGHTSVYWYQQALGLGLQFLLWYDEGEERNRGNFPPRFSGRQFPNYSSELNVNALELEDSALYLCASSSDRSREKLFFGSGTQLSVL.

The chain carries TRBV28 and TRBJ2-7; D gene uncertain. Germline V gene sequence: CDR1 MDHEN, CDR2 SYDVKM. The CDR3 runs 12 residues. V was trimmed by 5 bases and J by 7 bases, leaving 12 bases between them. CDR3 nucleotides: TGTGCCAGCAGTCCGCGTATGTGGGAGCAGTACTTC. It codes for CASSPRMWEQYF.

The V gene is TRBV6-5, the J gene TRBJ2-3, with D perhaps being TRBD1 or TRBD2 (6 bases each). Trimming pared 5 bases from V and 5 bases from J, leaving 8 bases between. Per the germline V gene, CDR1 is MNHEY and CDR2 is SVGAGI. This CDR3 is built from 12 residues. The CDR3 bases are TGTGCCAGCAGTCGGGGGCTAGATACGCAGTATTTT. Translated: CASSRGLDTQYF.

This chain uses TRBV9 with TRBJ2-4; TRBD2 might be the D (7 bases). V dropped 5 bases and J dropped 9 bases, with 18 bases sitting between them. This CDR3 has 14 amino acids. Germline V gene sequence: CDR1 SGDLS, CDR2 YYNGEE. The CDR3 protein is CASSQGGDESIQYF. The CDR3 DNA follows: TGTGCCAGCAGTCAAGGGGGGGACGAGAGCATTCAGTACTTC.

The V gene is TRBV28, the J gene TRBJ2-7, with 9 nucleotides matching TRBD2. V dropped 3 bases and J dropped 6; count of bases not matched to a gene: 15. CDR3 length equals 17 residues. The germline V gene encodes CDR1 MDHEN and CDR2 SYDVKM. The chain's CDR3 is CASSFLDWASGKGEQYF. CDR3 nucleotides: TGTGCCAGCAGTTTCCTTGACTGGGCTAGCGGGAAGGGCGAGCAGTACTTC.

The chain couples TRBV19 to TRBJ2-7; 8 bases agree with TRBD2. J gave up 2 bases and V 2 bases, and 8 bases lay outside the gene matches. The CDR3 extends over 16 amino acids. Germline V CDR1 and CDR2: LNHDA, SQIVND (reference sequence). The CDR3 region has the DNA TGTGCCAGTAGTATACTCGGGGCGGGGGGACCCTACGAGCAGTACTTC. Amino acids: CASSILGAGGPYEQYF.

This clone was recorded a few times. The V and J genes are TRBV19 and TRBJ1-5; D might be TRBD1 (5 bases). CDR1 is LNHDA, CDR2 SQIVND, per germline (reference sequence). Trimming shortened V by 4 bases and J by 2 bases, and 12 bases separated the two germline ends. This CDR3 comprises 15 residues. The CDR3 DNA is TGTGCCAGTAGTAAGGTCGCACAGGGCAATCAGCCCCAGCATTTT. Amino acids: CASSKVAQGNQPQHF.

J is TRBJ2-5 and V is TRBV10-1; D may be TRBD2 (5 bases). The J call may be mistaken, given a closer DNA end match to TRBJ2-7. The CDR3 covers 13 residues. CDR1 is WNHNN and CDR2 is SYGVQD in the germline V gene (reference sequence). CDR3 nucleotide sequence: TGCGCCAGCAGTGAGGGGAGCTCCTACGAGCAGTACTTC. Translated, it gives CASSEGSSYEQYF.

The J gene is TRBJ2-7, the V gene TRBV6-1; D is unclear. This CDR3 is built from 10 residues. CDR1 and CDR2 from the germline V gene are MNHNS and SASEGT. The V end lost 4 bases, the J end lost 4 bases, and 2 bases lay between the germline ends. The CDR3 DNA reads TGTGCCAGCAGTGGTTACGAGCAGTACTTC. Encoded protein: CASSGYEQYF.